Listed here are 31 T cell receptor beta chains from one sample, sequenced in a study of T cell responses to AZD1222 COVID-19 vaccine. Here immunoSEQ multiplex PCR was the method, and the copy in TCRdb shows in-frame clones only, minus some. The table includes 80,000 to 90,000 clones, around 90% detected once. The source was peripheral blood, collected 28 days after the second AZD1222 dose. The source of these receptors is an adult who received the AZD1222 COVID-19 vaccine.

This chain connects TRBV15 to TRBJ2-2, with D perhaps TRBD1 (6 bases). Between the trimmed V and J ends, which lost 0 bases and 2 bases, there was a span of 10 bases. CDR1 LNHNV and CDR2 YYDKDF come from the germline V gene (reference sequence). CDR3 size: 16 residues. The CDR3 DNA reads TGTGCCACCAGCAGAGAATGGGGGCCAAACACCGGGGAGCTGTTTTTT. This codes for CATSREWGPNTGELFF.

V usage is TRBV29-1 and J usage is TRBJ2-7; 7 bases fit TRBD2. Trimming removed 7 bases from V and 8 bases from J; junction bases left unmatched: 17. This CDR3 is built from 14 residues. CDR1 and CDR2 (germline): SQVTM, ANQGSEA. The CDR3 coding sequence is TGCAGCGCTAGTTTAAGCGGGACTCCCCCTAAGCAGTACTTC. Encoded protein: CSASLSGTPPKQYF.

The rearrangement joins TRBV29-1 to TRBJ1-1; no clear D. With 6 bases removed from V and 0 bases from J, the gap between germline ends came to 11 bases. From germline, CDR1 is SQVTM and CDR2 ANQGSEA. The CDR3 runs to 13 residues. Here the CDR3 DNA reads TGCAGCGTCTGTACAGTTATGAACACTGAAGCTTTCTTT. This gives the protein CSVCTVMNTEAFF.

On this clone: This is likely a read error, given that the CDR3 carries no conserved phenylalanine or tryptophan at its end. No DNA is shown, since the ends of the CDR3 on it are uncertain; the CDR3 is the one TCRdb lists. The chain is built from TRBV21-1 and TRBJ2-7. TRBV21-1 is a pseudogene. The CDR3 is 10 residues long, ends included. CDR3 sequence reads: CASSKRASFS.

The chain combines TRBV29-1 with TRBJ1-2, with D perhaps matching TRBD1 (6 bases). Germline loops: CDR1 SQVTM, CDR2 ANQGSEA. The CDR3 loop spans 16 amino acids. Trimming stripped 0 bases from V and 5 bases from J, with 19 bases between. The CDR3 bases are TGCAGCGTTGAAGATCTTCAACAGGGTGTGGGGTATGGCTACACCTTC. Encoded protein: CSVEDLQQGVGYGYTF.

J is TRBJ1-4 and V is TRBV11-1, with D uncertain. The V end was cut by 5 bases, the J end by 3 bases, with 16 bases between. Germline V gene data show CDR1 as SGHAT and CDR2 as FQDESV (reference sequence). The CDR3 is 16 residues long. The CDR3 sequence: CASSPRGGSANEKLFF. CDR3 in DNA: TGTGCCAGCAGCCCGCGAGGAGGGTCAGCTAATGAAAAACTGTTTTTT.

The count of this clone is one. The chain carries TRBV6-5 and TRBJ1-5; D perhaps matches TRBD1 (5 bases). Germline V gene lookup returns CDR1 MNHEY and CDR2 SVGAGI. The V gene lost 0 bases and the J gene lost 7 bases, with 13 bases spanning the gap. The CDR3 contains 15 residues. The CDR3 DNA reads as TGTGCCAGCAGTTACTCGAGCAGGGCGGGACAGCCCCAGCATTTT. Its protein is CASSYSSRAGQPQHF.

The V gene is TRBV12-3 or TRBV12-4, the J gene TRBJ2-2; no definite D call. V shed 3 bases and J shed 2 bases, with 4 bases lying between them. CDR3 size: 13 residues. CDR3 loop: CASSFSNTGELFF. Written as DNA, the CDR3 is TGTGCCAGCAGTTTCAGTAACACCGGGGAGCTGTTTTTT.

The chain recombines TRBV18 with TRBJ1-4, with D possibly matching TRBD1 (6 bases). There are 14 residues in the CDR3. The V gene lost 3 bases and the J gene lost 5 bases, with 10 bases spanning the gap. Germline values: CDR1 KGHSH, CDR2 LQKENI. The CDR3 bases are TGTGCCAGCTCACCCCCGGGGGCGAATGAAAAACTGTTTTTT. Translation gives CASSPPGANEKLFF. Using reference TRBV18 and TRBJ1-4 for the parts outside the CDR3, the full variable domain is NAGVMQNPRHLVRRRGQEARLRCSPMKGHSHVYWYRQLPEEGLKFMVYLQKENIIDESGMPKERFSAEFPKEGPSILRIQQVVRGDSAAYFCASSPPGANEKLFFGSGTQLSVL.

The V gene is TRBV30, the J gene TRBJ1-5; D is perhaps TRBD1 (6 bases). V was cut by 0 bases and J by 7 bases, with 10 bases left in between. The CDR3 runs to 13 residues. Germline V CDR1 and CDR2: GTSNPN, SVGIG (reference sequence). The CDR3 here is CAWSVNREQPQHF. CDR3 nucleotides: TGTGCCTGGAGTGTAAACAGGGAACAGCCCCAGCATTTT. Using reference TRBV30 and TRBJ1-5 for the parts outside the CDR3, the full variable domain is SQTIHQWPATLVQPVGSPLSLECTVEGTSNPNLYWYRQAAGRGLQLLFYSVGIGQISSEVPQNLSASRPQDRQFILSSKKLLLSDSGFYLCAWSVNREQPQHFGDGTRLSIL.

The chain has TRBV6-2 or TRBV6-3 and TRBJ1-1; D may be TRBD1 (5 bases). CDR3 length: 15 amino acids. In germline, CDR1 is MNHEY, CDR2 SVGEGT. Trimming took 6 bases from V and 1 from J, leaving 15 bases between them. The CDR3 bases are TGTGCCAGCAGCTCTTCGGCAGGGCAGAACACTGAAGCTTTCTTT. Its translation is CASSSSAGQNTEAFF.

The chain links TRBV2 to TRBJ2-3; 9 bases agree with TRBD2. Trimming at V came to 6 bases and at J to 2 bases, leaving 3 bases not matched to a gene. The CDR3 totals 14 residues. Germline lookup yields CDR1 SNHLY and CDR2 FYNNEI. CDR3 nucleotide sequence: TGTGCCAGCAGCTTAGCGGGGGTCACAGATACGCAGTATTTT. Protein product: CASSLAGVTDTQYF.

The V and J genes are TRBV15 and TRBJ1-2; D ambiguous. The V end was cut by 1 base, the J end by 3 bases, with 9 bases between. The CDR3 has 14 residues. Germline lookup yields CDR1 LNHNV and CDR2 YYDKDF (reference sequence). This CDR3 is CATSRAGFDYGYTF. The DNA of the CDR3 is TGTGCCACCAGCAGAGCGGGGTTTGACTATGGCTACACCTTC.

The rearrangement uses TRBV7-8 and TRBJ2-3, with a possible D match to TRBD1 (6 bases). Germline V gives CDR1 SGHVS, CDR2 FQNEAQ. Trimming removed 7 bases at V and 4 bases at J, with 15 bases between. This CDR3 region has 14 residues. CDR3 residues: CASTARSGADTQYF. In DNA, the CDR3 is TGTGCCAGCACGGCGAGGTCAGGGGCAGATACGCAGTATTTT.

CDR3 residues: CASSLGGGENNEQFF. Here the CDR3 DNA reads TGTGCCAGCAGCTTGGGAGGAGGGGAGAACAATGAGCAGTTCTTC. The gene calls are TRBV5-4 and TRBJ2-1; TRBD2 is a possible D gene (6 bases). The length of the CDR3 is 15 residues. The germline V gene encodes CDR1 SGHNT and CDR2 YYREEE (reference sequence). Trimming cost V 0 bases and J 5 bases, with 12 bases left between them.

The genes are TRBV5-1 and TRBJ1-6, with 7 bases that match TRBD1. CDR3 length: 17 amino acids. In germline, CDR1 is SGHRS, CDR2 YFSETQ. V was clipped by 4 bases and J by 7 bases; unmatched bases: 14. CDR3: CASSLYLAGQTNSPLHF. For the CDR3, the DNA is TGCGCCAGCAGCCTGTACTTAGCGGGACAGACCAATTCACCCCTCCACTTT.

V usage is TRBV27 and J usage is TRBJ2-3; no reliable D call. V lost 8 bases to trimming and J lost 0 bases, with 9 bases between them. CDR1 is MNHEY and CDR2 is SMNVEV in the germline V gene (reference sequence). The CDR3 is made up of 13 amino acids. The CDR3 sequence: CASWAVSTDTQYF. CDR3 coding DNA: TGTGCCAGCTGGGCAGTAAGCACAGATACGCAGTATTTT.

The V and J genes are TRBV6-5 and TRBJ1-2; the D gene is possibly TRBD1 (5 bases). Trimming left V 6 bases short and J 4 bases short, with 15 bases between. The CDR3 is made up of 14 amino acids. CDR1 and CDR2 from the germline V gene are MNHEY and SVGAGI. The CDR3 sequence is CASSRTAGGYGYTF. The CDR3 nucleotides read TGTGCCAGCAGCCGAACCGCCGGGGGCTATGGCTACACCTTC.

This clone showed up just once. The chain links TRBV3-1 (or the pseudogene TRBV3-2) to TRBJ1-1, with a possible D match to TRBD1 (6 bases). This CDR3 is 13 amino acids long. V was pared by 1 base and J by 7 bases, with 10 bases between. Per germline, CDR1 LGHDT and CDR2 YNNKEL (reference sequence). The CDR3 bases are TGTGCCAGCAGCCAAGGTGGACAGATTGAAGCTTTCTTT. Translation gives CASSQGGQIEAFF.

The rearrangement uses TRBV5-1 and TRBJ1-1; no definite D call. The germline V and J ends were trimmed by 6 bases and 1 base, with 16 bases remaining between them. This CDR3 spans 15 amino acids. The germline CDR1 and CDR2 sequences are SGHRS and YFSETQ. The CDR3 loop is CASTVSGNSNTEAFF. The DNA of the CDR3 is TGCGCCAGCACCGTCTCGGGCAACTCGAACACTGAAGCTTTCTTT.

The chain combines TRBV27 with TRBJ2-1, with 11 bases that match TRBD2. The ends lost 5 bases at V and 5 bases at J; junction bases unmatched: 5. Per the germline V gene, CDR1 is MNHEY and CDR2 is SMNVEV (reference sequence). This CDR3 has 15 residues. The CDR3 here is CASSRIAGGHNEQFF. In DNA, the CDR3 is TGTGCCAGCAGTCGAATAGCGGGGGGGCACAATGAGCAGTTCTTC.

The chain employs TRBV5-4 and TRBJ2-5, with TRBD1 identical over 9 bases. Per the germline V gene, CDR1 is SGHNT and CDR2 is YYREEE (reference sequence). The CDR3 loop spans 15 amino acids. With V trimmed by 4 bases and J by 0 bases, 4 bases remained unmatched. CDR3 bases: TGTGCCAGCAGCGGAGGGACAGGGAACCAAGAGACCCAGTACTTC. Protein sequence: CASSGGTGNQETQYF.

The rearrangement joins TRBV5-1 to TRBJ2-3, with 13 bases aligning to TRBD2. This CDR3 contains 16 residues. V lost 5 bases, J lost 2 bases, and 5 bases stayed unmatched. Germline V gene sequence: CDR1 SGHRS, CDR2 YFSETQ. The CDR3 DNA is TGCGCCAGCAGATCGACTAGCGGGGGGCACACAGATACGCAGTATTTT. This sequence encodes CASRSTSGGHTDTQYF.

V usage is TRBV19 and J usage is TRBJ1-3; 7 bases match TRBD1. Germline CDR1 and CDR2: LNHDA and SQIVND (reference sequence). This CDR3 is built from 15 residues. The ends lost 4 bases at V and 7 bases at J; junction bases unmatched: 10. CDR3 amino acids: CASSTGQVRGNTIYF. CDR3 nucleotides: TGTGCCAGTAGTACCGGACAGGTCCGGGGGAACACCATATATTTT. The full variable domain, rest sourced from reference TRBV19 and TRBJ1-3, is DGGITQSPKYLFRKEGQNVTLSCEQNLNHDAMYWYRQDPGQGLRLIYYSQIVNDFQKGDIAEGYSVSREKKESFPLTVTSAQKNPTAFYLCASSTGQVRGNTIYFGEGSWLTVV.

The chain carries TRBV4-1 and TRBJ1-2; 7 bases fit TRBD1. Germline V gene data show CDR1 as MGHRA and CDR2 as YSYEKL. After removal of 0 bases from V and 5 bases from J, the junction contained 6 bases not matched to a gene. CDR3 size: 15 residues. This CDR3 reads CASSQEVARGYGYTF. In DNA, the CDR3 is TGCGCCAGCAGCCAAGAGGTAGCCAGGGGGTATGGCTACACCTTC.

The chain couples TRBV12-3 or TRBV12-4 to TRBJ1-2; maybe TRBD1 (5 bases). V lost 6 bases, J lost 10 bases, and 18 bases lay in between. CDR3 length equals 13 residues. Here the CDR3 reads CASSTLGLLAYTF. The DNA for the CDR3 is TGTGCCAGCAGCACCCTGGGACTCCTAGCCTACACCTTC.

The chain has TRBV6-6 and TRBJ2-7; D ambiguous. The CDR3 runs to 11 residues. Germline CDR1 MNHNY, CDR2 SVGAGI (reference sequence). V gave up 6 bases and J gave up 6 bases, with 9 bases separating them. The CDR3 reads CASSYKSEQYF. CDR3 bases: TGTGCCAGCAGCTACAAGAGCGAGCAGTACTTC.

The V gene is TRBV6-5, the J gene TRBJ2-2, with no clear D. The CDR3 contains 14 residues. Trimming took 9 bases from V and 1 from J, leaving 12 bases between them. Germline loops: CDR1 MNHEY, CDR2 SVGAGI. CDR3 in DNA: TGTGCCAGTGGTACGGAGAGGAACACCGGGGAGCTGTTTTTT. It encodes CASGTERNTGELFF.

The V and J genes are TRBV11-1 and TRBJ1-2; 8 nucleotides align to TRBD1. After removal of 5 bases from V and 10 bases from J, the junction contained 12 bases not matched to a gene. Per the germline V gene, CDR1 is SGHAT and CDR2 is FQDESV (reference sequence). The CDR3 loop spans 14 amino acids. The CDR3 sequence: CASSLRQGPTIYTF. The CDR3 nucleotides read TGTGCCAGCAGCCTCCGACAGGGGCCGACGATCTACACCTTC.

This clone was found once. V usage is TRBV5-1 and J usage is TRBJ1-4; D is unclear. Between the trimmed V and J ends, which lost 0 bases and 4 bases, there was a span of 7 bases. Germline assignment: CDR1 SGHRS and CDR2 YFSETQ. CDR3 length: 14 amino acids. In DNA form, the CDR3 reads TGCGCCAGCAGCTTGGACGGAATTAATGAAAAACTGTTTTTT. Translation: CASSLDGINEKLFF. The variable domain in full, completed from reference TRBV5-1 and TRBJ1-4, reads KAGVTQTPRYLIKTRGQQVTLSCSPISGHRSVSWYQQTPGQGLQFLFEYFSETQRNKGNFPGRFSGRQFSNSRSEMNVSTLELGDSALYLCASSLDGINEKLFFGSGTQLSVL.

The V and J genes are TRBV4-1 and TRBJ2-7; perhaps D is TRBD1 or TRBD2 (5 bases each). V was pared by 4 bases and J by 0 bases, with 13 bases between. Germline V gives CDR1 MGHRA, CDR2 YSYEKL. The CDR3 consists of 15 residues. DNA for the CDR3: TGCGCCAGCAGCCCTCCGGGGCGGAGCTCCTACGAGCAGTACTTC. This gives the protein CASSPPGRSSYEQYF.